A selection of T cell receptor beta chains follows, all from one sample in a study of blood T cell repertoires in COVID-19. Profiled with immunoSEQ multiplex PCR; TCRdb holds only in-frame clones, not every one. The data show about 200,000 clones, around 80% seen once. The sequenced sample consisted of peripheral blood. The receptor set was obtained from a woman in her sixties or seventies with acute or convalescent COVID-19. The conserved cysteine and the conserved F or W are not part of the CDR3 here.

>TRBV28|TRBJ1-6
ASSTPGTGIFSSYNSPLH
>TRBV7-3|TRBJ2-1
ASSLIAGAVYNEQF
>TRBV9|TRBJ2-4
ASSVAEGWHIQY
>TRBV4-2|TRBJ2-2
ASSQDSLAGTGELF
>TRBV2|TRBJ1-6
ASSGQGWNSPLH
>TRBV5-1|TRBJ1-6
ASSLEPGPISYNSPLH
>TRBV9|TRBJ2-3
ASSVWGRIADTQY
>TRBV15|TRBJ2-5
ATSRAPDYPPETQY
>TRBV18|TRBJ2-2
ASSPSQANTGELF
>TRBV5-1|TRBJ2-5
ASSFEAGLQETQY
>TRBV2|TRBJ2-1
ASQGGSLYNEQF
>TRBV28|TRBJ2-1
ASNVAGTSYNEQF
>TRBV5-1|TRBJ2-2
ASSRGLAGTNTGELF
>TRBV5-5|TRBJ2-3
ASSSLTQTASTDTQY
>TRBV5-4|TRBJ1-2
ASSFYRGQGYGYT
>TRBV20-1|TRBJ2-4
SATDGDIQY
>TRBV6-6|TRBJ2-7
ASSPVGGEQY
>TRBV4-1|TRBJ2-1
ASSQDRDSYNEQF
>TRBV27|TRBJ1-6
ASSPRSWEWNSPLH
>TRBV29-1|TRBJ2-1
SGGGSGSYNEQF
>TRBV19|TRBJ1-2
ASSITGGANYGYT
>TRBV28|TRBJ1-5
ASSADTLNQPQH